Listed below are T cell receptor beta chains from one sample, sequenced in a study of blood T cell repertoires in COVID-19. Repertoires were generated with immunoSEQ multiplex PCR, while TCRdb's copy carries only in-frame clones and drops some. The sample shows about 62,000 clones, 76% of them seen only once. Sequencing was done on a sample of peripheral blood. The receptors here all came from a woman in her forties or fifties with active or convalescent COVID-19. Each CDR3 is given with its conserved first and last residue. The D gene is left open where the match is weak. Some rows have no size entry. The others give once, few or many, or a class for an expanded clone.

abundance: NA
j_gene: TRBJ1-5
v_gene: TRBV6-4
d_gene: NA
CDR3aa: CASSVTGKTTLSNQPQHF
CDR3nt: TGTGCCAGCAGCGTGACGGGGAAGACTACCCTTAGCAATCAGCCCCAGCATTTT

abundance: NA
j_gene: TRBJ2-1
v_gene: TRBV7-9
d_gene: TRBD2
CDR3aa: CATASRGGLAGGPLGEQFF
CDR3nt: TGTGCCACCGCTTCTCGAGGGGGGCTAGCGGGAGGGCCTCTGGGTGAGCAGTTCTTC

abundance: NA
j_gene: TRBJ2-2
v_gene: TRBV5-8
d_gene: NA
CDR3aa: CASSLRPGRTGELFF
CDR3nt: TGTGCCAGCAGCTTACGGCCAGGAAGGACCGGGGAGCTGTTTTTT

abundance: NA
j_gene: TRBJ2-2
v_gene: TRBV7-6
d_gene: TRBD1
CDR3aa: CASSFRQGTSGELFF
CDR3nt: TGTGCCAGCAGCTTCCGACAGGGGACGAGCGGGGAGCTGTTTTTT

abundance: NA
j_gene: TRBJ2-1
v_gene: TRBV9
d_gene: TRBD2
CDR3aa: CASSVVSAGGPNEQFF
CDR3nt: TGTGCCAGCAGCGTAGTGTCAGCGGGAGGGCCCAATGAGCAGTTCTTC

abundance: once
j_gene: TRBJ2-3
v_gene: TRBV2
d_gene: TRBD2
CDR3aa: CASMQDLAGDTQYF
CDR3nt: TGTGCCAGCATGCAGGATCTAGCGGGAGATACGCAGTATTTT

abundance: few
j_gene: TRBJ1-2
v_gene: TRBV7-9
d_gene: TRBD1
CDR3aa: CASSGATGQGSGYTF
CDR3nt: TGTGCCAGCAGCGGAGCAACGGGACAGGGAAGCGGCTACACCTTC

abundance: NA
j_gene: TRBJ2-7
v_gene: TRBV10-3
d_gene: NA
CDR3aa: CAIGTGAYEQYF
CDR3nt: TGTGCCATCGGTACAGGTGCCTACGAGCAGTACTTC

abundance: NA
j_gene: TRBJ2-5
v_gene: TRBV2
d_gene: TRBD2
CDR3aa: CASRIAGFEETQYF
CDR3nt: TGTGCCAGCAGGATAGCGGGATTTGAAGAGACCCAGTACTTC

abundance: few
j_gene: TRBJ1-6
v_gene: TRBV12-5
d_gene: TRBD1
CDR3aa: CASALGQGNNSPLHF
CDR3nt: TGTGCTAGTGCCCTCGGACAGGGAAATAATTCACCCCTCCACTTT

abundance: few
j_gene: TRBJ2-1
v_gene: TRBV27
d_gene: TRBD2
CDR3aa: CASSSGRGNEQFF
CDR3nt: TGTGCCAGCAGCAGCGGGAGAGGCAATGAGCAGTTCTTC

abundance: NA
j_gene: TRBJ2-7
v_gene: TRBV4-2
d_gene: TRBD2
CDR3aa: CASSQDTTSGSGEQYF
CDR3nt: TGTGCCAGCAGCCAAGATACGACTAGCGGGAGCGGCGAGCAGTACTTC

abundance: medium-sized
j_gene: TRBJ1-2
v_gene: TRBV2
d_gene: TRBD1
CDR3aa: CASSGQGAWGYTF
CDR3nt: TGTGCCAGCAGTGGACAGGGGGCTTGGGGCTACACCTTC

abundance: NA
j_gene: TRBJ2-3
v_gene: TRBV6-5
d_gene: TRBD2
CDR3aa: CASRRGTRTDTQYF
CDR3nt: TGTGCCAGCAGACGTGGGACTAGGACAGATACGCAGTATTTT

abundance: NA
j_gene: TRBJ1-5
v_gene: TRBV27
d_gene: NA
CDR3aa: CASSLGTGEGNQPQHF
CDR3nt: TGTGCCAGCAGTTTGGGGACGGGGGAAGGCAATCAGCCCCAGCATTTT

abundance: NA
j_gene: TRBJ2-2
v_gene: TRBV11-3
d_gene: TRBD2
CDR3aa: CASSLGGDPTGELFF
CDR3nt: TGTGCCAGCAGCTTGGGGGGGGACCCAACCGGGGAGCTGTTTTTT

abundance: NA
j_gene: TRBJ2-7
v_gene: TRBV7-2
d_gene: TRBD1
CDR3aa: CASSSGQGGDEQYF
CDR3nt: TGTGCCAGCAGCTCCGGACAGGGTGGGGACGAGCAGTACTTC

abundance: NA
j_gene: TRBJ1-1
v_gene: TRBV30
d_gene: NA
CDR3aa: CAWSVEGEAFF
CDR3nt: TGTGCCTGGAGTGTAGAGGGCGAAGCTTTCTTT

abundance: NA
j_gene: TRBJ1-2
v_gene: TRBV4-1
d_gene: TRBD1
CDR3aa: CASSRATGGVGYTF
CDR3nt: TGCGCCAGCAGCCGAGCGACAGGGGGAGTTGGCTACACCTTC

abundance: NA
j_gene: TRBJ2-1
v_gene: TRBV7-2
d_gene: TRBD1
CDR3aa: CASSLVTGGEGLSEQFF
CDR3nt: TGTGCCAGCAGCTTAGTTACAGGGGGCGAGGGACTATCGGAGCAGTTCTTC

abundance: NA
j_gene: TRBJ2-2
v_gene: TRBV9
d_gene: NA
CDR3aa: CASEPQTNTGELFF
CDR3nt: TGTGCCAGTGAACCGCAGACAAACACCGGGGAGCTGTTTTTT

abundance: NA
j_gene: TRBJ1-2
v_gene: TRBV5-1
d_gene: TRBD1
CDR3aa: CASSLVGGTGPYGYTF
CDR3nt: TGCGCCAGCAGCTTGGTGGGTGGGACAGGGCCATATGGCTACACCTTC

abundance: NA
j_gene: TRBJ2-7
v_gene: TRBV5-5
d_gene: TRBD1
CDR3aa: CASSRRTGGYEQYF
CDR3nt: TGTGCCAGCAGCCGCCGGACAGGGGGCTACGAGCAGTACTTC

abundance: NA
j_gene: TRBJ2-3
v_gene: TRBV4-3
d_gene: NA
CDR3aa: CASSQDRTRADTQYF
CDR3nt: TGCGCCAGCAGCCAAGATAGAACTAGAGCTGATACGCAGTATTTT

abundance: NA
j_gene: TRBJ1-4
v_gene: TRBV3-1/TRBV3-2
d_gene: NA
CDR3aa: CASSQNGRWNEKLFF
CDR3nt: TGTGCCAGCAGCCAAAACGGGAGGTGGAATGAAAAACTGTTTTTT

abundance: NA
j_gene: TRBJ1-5
v_gene: TRBV27
d_gene: TRBD1
CDR3aa: CASSSLRTGFNQPQHF
CDR3nt: TGTGCCAGCAGTTCCCTCAGGACAGGCTTCAATCAGCCCCAGCATTTT

abundance: NA
j_gene: TRBJ2-3
v_gene: TRBV9
d_gene: NA
CDR3aa: CASSPSTDTQYF
CDR3nt: TGTGCCAGCAGCCCTAGCACAGATACGCAGTATTTT

abundance: NA
j_gene: TRBJ2-2
v_gene: TRBV9
d_gene: TRBD2
CDR3aa: CASSALAGPGELFF
CDR3nt: TGTGCCAGCAGCGCCCTAGCGGGACCCGGGGAGCTGTTTTTT

abundance: NA
j_gene: TRBJ2-4
v_gene: TRBV2
d_gene: NA
CDR3aa: CASSEALRGIQYF
CDR3nt: TGTGCCAGCAGTGAAGCGCTTCGGGGGATTCAGTACTTC

abundance: hyperexpanded
j_gene: TRBJ2-2
v_gene: TRBV24-1
d_gene: NA
CDR3aa: CATSDPARGTTGELFF
CDR3nt: TGTGCCACCAGTGATCCTGCCCGGGGGACCACCGGGGAGCTGTTTTTT

abundance: once
j_gene: TRBJ1-1
v_gene: TRBV4-3
d_gene: NA
CDR3aa: CASRGTRNTEAFF
CDR3nt: TGCGCCAGCCGGGGGACGCGGAACACTGAAGCTTTCTTT

abundance: NA
j_gene: TRBJ1-4
v_gene: TRBV3-1/TRBV3-2
d_gene: NA
CDR3aa: CASSQGLTANEKLFF
CDR3nt: TGTGCCAGCAGCCAAGGGTTGACAGCTAATGAAAAACTGTTTTTT

abundance: NA
j_gene: TRBJ1-2
v_gene: TRBV12-3/TRBV12-4
d_gene: NA
CDR3aa: CASSLAGSGYTF
CDR3nt: TGTGCCAGCAGTTTAGCAGGGAGCGGCTACACCTTC

abundance: NA
j_gene: TRBJ1-2
v_gene: TRBV9
d_gene: TRBD1
CDR3aa: CASGRDSYGYTF
CDR3nt: TGTGCCAGCGGCCGGGACAGCTATGGCTACACCTTC

abundance: NA
j_gene: TRBJ1-4
v_gene: TRBV7-2
d_gene: NA
CDR3aa: CASSGSRLEKLFF
CDR3nt: TGTGCCAGCAGCGGTTCGAGGCTTGAAAAACTGTTTTTT

abundance: NA
j_gene: TRBJ1-4
v_gene: TRBV28
d_gene: TRBD1
CDR3aa: CASSLRQGGEKLFF
CDR3nt: TGTGCCAGCAGTTTACGACAGGGAGGAGAAAAACTGTTTTTT

abundance: NA
j_gene: TRBJ2-1
v_gene: TRBV5-1
d_gene: NA
CDR3aa: CASSFPLLAYNEQFF
CDR3nt: TGCGCCAGCAGCTTCCCTCTCCTCGCCTACAATGAGCAGTTCTTC

abundance: NA
j_gene: TRBJ1-1
v_gene: TRBV15
d_gene: TRBD1
CDR3aa: CATTATPTGTEAFF
CDR3nt: TGTGCCACCACCGCAACTCCGACAGGGACTGAAGCTTTCTTT

abundance: NA
j_gene: TRBJ1-2
v_gene: TRBV7-6
d_gene: NA
CDR3aa: CASSSSAGAGKFRYGYTF
CDR3nt: TGTGCCAGCAGCTCTTCGGCGGGGGCAGGCAAATTTCGCTATGGCTACACCTTC

abundance: medium-sized
j_gene: TRBJ1-2
v_gene: TRBV9
d_gene: NA
CDR3aa: CASSAGTNYGYTF
CDR3nt: TGTGCCAGCAGCGCCGGGACAAACTATGGCTACACCTTC